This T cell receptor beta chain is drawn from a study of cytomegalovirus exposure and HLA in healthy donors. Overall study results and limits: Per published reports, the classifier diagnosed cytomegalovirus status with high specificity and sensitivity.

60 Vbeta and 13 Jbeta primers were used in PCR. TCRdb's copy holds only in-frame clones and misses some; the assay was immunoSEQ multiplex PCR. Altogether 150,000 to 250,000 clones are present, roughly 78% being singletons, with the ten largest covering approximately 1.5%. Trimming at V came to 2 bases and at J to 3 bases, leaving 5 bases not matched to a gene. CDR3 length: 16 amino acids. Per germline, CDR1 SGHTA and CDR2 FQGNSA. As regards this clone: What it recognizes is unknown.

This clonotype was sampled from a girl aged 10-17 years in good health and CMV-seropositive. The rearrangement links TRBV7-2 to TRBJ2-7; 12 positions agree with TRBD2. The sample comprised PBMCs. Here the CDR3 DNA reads TGTGCCAGCAGCTTAACACTAGCGGGGGGCAGCTACGAGCAGTACTTC. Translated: CASSLTLAGGSYEQYF.